The following is a TCR beta chain sequence with its context. Antigen unknown. The CDR3 contains 14 residues. From germline, CDR1 is MNHEY and CDR2 SMNVEV (reference sequence). Trimming left V 5 bases short and J 6 bases short, with 13 bases between. These data are taken from a study of OX40 agonist ivuxolimab in advanced cancers. Clones were read by immunoSEQ multiplex PCR, and TCRdb kept only the in-frame ones, dropping some. This table has tens of thousands of clones, around four fifths appearing once. Findings and caveats of the study: CD8+ T cells averaged more expanded clones than CD4+.

This chain joins TRBV27 and TRBJ1-4, with a possible D match to TRBD1 (6 bases). Sequences were derived from CD4+ or CD8+ T cells sorted from blood, sampled in a trial of the OX40 agonist ivuxolimab. This sequence was found in an adult with an advanced solid tumor such as melanoma, head and neck, liver or kidney cancer. The CDR3 region has the DNA TGTGCCAGCAGTCCCGCGGGGGGCGATGAAAAACTGTTTTTT. Protein product: CASSPAGGDEKLFF. The full variable domain, its missing parts supplied by reference TRBV27 and TRBJ1-4, is EAQVTQNPRYLITVTGKKLTVTCSQNMNHEYMSWYRQDPGLGLRQIYYSMNVEVTDKGDVPEGYKVSRKEKRNFPLILESPSPNQTSLYFCASSPAGGDEKLFFGSGTQLSVL.